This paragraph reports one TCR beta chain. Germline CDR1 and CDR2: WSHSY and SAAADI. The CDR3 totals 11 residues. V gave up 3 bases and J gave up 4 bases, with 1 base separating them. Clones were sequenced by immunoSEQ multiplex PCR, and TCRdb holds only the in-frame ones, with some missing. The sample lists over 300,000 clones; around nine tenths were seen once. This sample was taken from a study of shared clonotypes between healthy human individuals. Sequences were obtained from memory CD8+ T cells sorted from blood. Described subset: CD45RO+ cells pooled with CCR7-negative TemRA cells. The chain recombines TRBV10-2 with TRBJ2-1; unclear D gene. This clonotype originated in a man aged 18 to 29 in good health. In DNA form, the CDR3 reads TGCGCCAGCAGTGATTACAATGAGCAGTTCTTC. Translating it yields CASSDYNEQFF.